These T cell receptor beta chains were read from a single sample in a study of T cell repertoires in cytomegalovirus infection. No cognate antigen is known for these TCRs. One entry per CDR3 protein results from TCRdb running MiXCR on the reads. The sample lists about half a million distinct CDR3 sequences, about 42% occurring once. Sequences were derived from cultured PBMCs, sampled from culture after CMV antigen stimulation. The receptors were sampled from a human donor in good health (CMV status not recorded). Some clones in this sample may be carry-over from other donors' samples. Each CDR3 is given with its conserved first and last residue. A D gene is named only where the DNA matches it firmly. A clone size is listed for some rows: how often the clone was seen (once, few, many), or a class if it is expanded.

clone_size,v_call,d_call,j_call,cdr3_nt,cdr3_aa
.,TRBV4-3,TRBD2,TRBJ2-7,TGCGCCAGCAGCTTTCTAGCGGAAGCAACCTACGAGCAGTACTTC,CASSFLAEATYEQYF
.,TRBV7-2,TRBD2,TRBJ2-1,TGTGCCAGCAGCTTAAGGGGCCTAGCGGGTGGGACACACAATGAGCAGTTCTTC,CASSLRGLAGGTHNEQFF
.,TRBV7-9,.,TRBJ1-3,TGTGCCGTCCGCGGAAACACCATATATTTT,CAVRGNTIYF
.,TRBV12-3/TRBV12-4,.,TRBJ1-1,TGTGCCAGCAGTTTTAGACGGGACGGATCCACTGAAGCTTTCTTT,CASSFRRDGSTEAFF
.,TRBV27,.,TRBJ1-2,TGTGCCAGCAGATTCAGGGGCTCTAGGTATGGCTACACCTTC,CASRFRGSRYGYTF
.,TRBV28,TRBD2,TRBJ2-3,TGTGCCAGCAGTTCATACCTAGCGGGGTCAGATACGCAGTATTTT,CASSSYLAGSDTQYF
.,TRBV7-9,.,TRBJ1-2,TGTGCCAGCCCGGGCTACACCTTC,CASPGYTF
.,TRBV6-1,.,TRBJ1-5,TGTGCCAGCAGTGAAGCTGGGGGCCGGCGCGCCCAGCATTTT,CASSEAGGRRAQHF
.,TRBV12-3/TRBV12-4,TRBD2,TRBJ2-3,TGTGCCAGCAAGGTGGGAGGGGCCCTAGATACGCAGTATTTT,CASKVGGALDTQYF
.,TRBV3-1,.,TRBJ1-6,TGTGCCAGCAGCCAATCCGGGTCCTTTGTTGATTCACCCCTCCACTTT,CASSQSGSFVDSPLHF
.,TRBV7-4,.,TRBJ2-5,TGTGCCAGCAGCTATGTCGTTAGTCAAGAGACCCAGTACTTC,CASSYVVSQETQYF
.,TRBV20-1,.,TRBJ2-3,TGCAGTGCCCCGAGACGGCTCAGCACAGATACGCAGTATTTT,CSAPRRLSTDTQYF
few,TRBV12-3/TRBV12-4,.,TRBJ1-2,TGTGCCAGCAGTCAGACTAACTATGGCTACACCTTC,CASSQTNYGYTF
.,TRBV20-1,.,TRBJ2-7,TGCAGTGCTAGTCGGGGGACGGTGGGCGAGCAGTACTTC,CSASRGTVGEQYF
many,TRBV7-6,.,TRBJ2-5,TGTGCCAGCAGCCCCACGGGGGCCGAAGAGACCCAGTACTTC,CASSPTGAEETQYF
few,TRBV6-1,.,TRBJ2-3,TGTGCCAGCGCCAGTTCCCCCTTCCCCACAGATACGCAGTATTTT,CASASSPFPTDTQYF
many,TRBV7-2,.,TRBJ1-1,TGTGCCAGCAGCTTAGAGGGTGGGGCTGAAGCTTTCTTT,CASSLEGGAEAFF
.,TRBV6-6,TRBD1,TRBJ2-1,TGTGCCAGCACCTCCTATACAATCGGGACAGGTAATAATGAGCAGTTCTTC,CASTSYTIGTGNNEQFF
.,TRBV29-1,.,TRBJ1-5,TGCAGCGTTGCAAGGGAGGGTAGCAATCAGCCCCAGCATTTT,CSVAREGSNQPQHF
few,TRBV7-2,.,TRBJ2-7,TGTGCCAGCAGCTCACTCCCCTACGAGCAGTACTTC,CASSSLPYEQYF
.,TRBV6-1,TRBD2,TRBJ2-5,TGTGCCAGCAGCGGCGCGGGGGAGGAGACCCAGTACTTC,CASSGAGEETQYF
.,TRBV7-2,.,TRBJ2-7,TGTGCCAGCAGCTTATACTCAGCGCCAACCTACGAGCAGTACTTC,CASSLYSAPTYEQYF
.,TRBV19,TRBD1,TRBJ2-2,TGTGCCAGTAGTACCCCTCGGACAGGTCACCGCGGGGAGCTGTTTTTT,CASSTPRTGHRGELFF
few,TRBV6-2/TRBV6-3,.,TRBJ2-7,TGTGCCAGCAGTTACCGTCGGGGACGCTCCTACGAGCAGTACTTC,CASSYRRGRSYEQYF
.,TRBV7-9,.,TRBJ2-1,TGTGCCAGCAGCTCCTCTAAGTATGAGCAGTTCTTC,CASSSSKYEQFF
once,TRBV20-1,.,TRBJ2-3,TGCAGTGCTAAACCGGGAACAAACACAGATACGCAGTATTTT,CSAKPGTNTDTQYF
.,TRBV7-2,.,TRBJ2-6,TGTGCCAGCAGCTTAGCGTCCGGGGCTGGGGCCAACGTCCTGACTTTC,CASSLASGAGANVLTF
few,TRBV11-2,.,TRBJ1-4,TGTGCCAGCAGCCCGGGGTCGGGGTCAAATAATGAAAAACTGTTTTTT,CASSPGSGSNNEKLFF
few,TRBV6-2/TRBV6-3,TRBD2,TRBJ2-1,TGTGCCAGCAGTTACTCGTCGAAGCGGGGGGGCCGACATGAGCAGTTCTTC,CASSYSSKRGGRHEQFF
.,TRBV28,TRBD1,TRBJ1-5,TGTGCCAGCACCGAGACAGGGTTGGGTCAGCCCCAGCATTTT,CASTETGLGQPQHF
few,TRBV4-1,.,TRBJ1-2,TGCGCCAGCAGCCAAAAGCAGGGCAGTAACTATGGCTACACCTTC,CASSQKQGSNYGYTF
few,TRBV7-9,.,TRBJ1-2,TGTGCCAGCAGCAAAGGGTGGTCAGGGAATAATGGCTACACCTTC,CASSKGWSGNNGYTF
.,TRBV11-2,TRBD2,TRBJ2-1,TGTGCCAGCAGCTTACTTGGACTAGCGGGGGGTAGAAATGAGCAGTTCTTC,CASSLLGLAGGRNEQFF
.,TRBV12-3/TRBV12-4,.,TRBJ2-7,TGTGCCAGCAGTCCAGAAGCCGCCCCGAGTTACGAGCAGTACTTC,CASSPEAAPSYEQYF
.,TRBV10-3,TRBD2,TRBJ2-1,TGTGCCATCAGTGATTCCGGACTAGTTGGGAATGAGCAGTTCTTC,CAISDSGLVGNEQFF
.,TRBV7-2,TRBD2,TRBJ2-5,TGTGCCAGCAGTTTCGGGGGGGCCCTCAAGACCCAGTACTTC,CASSFGGALKTQYF
.,TRBV12-3/TRBV12-4,TRBD2,TRBJ2-7,TGTGCCAGCAGTTTCAGGGGACTAGCCTCGATCTACGAGCAGTACTTC,CASSFRGLASIYEQYF
.,TRBV7-6,.,TRBJ1-1,TGTGCCAGCAGCCCCCTGACGTATTCCACTGAAGCTTTCTTT,CASSPLTYSTEAFF
.,TRBV5-6,.,TRBJ2-7,TGTGCCAGCAGCTCCTTGGACAGTCCCTACGAGCAGTACTTC,CASSSLDSPYEQYF
.,TRBV6-1,TRBD1,TRBJ1-2,TGTGCCAGCAGTGCCATACCGACAGGGGGGAGCGGCTACACCTTC,CASSAIPTGGSGYTF